These 18 T cell receptor beta chains originate from one sample sequenced in a study of blood T cell repertoires in COVID-19. The data were produced by immunoSEQ multiplex PCR, yet TCRdb's version contains in-frame clones alone and is incomplete. The table has some 19,000 clones, approximately 91% seen once. Sequenced sample: peripheral blood. Source of these receptors: a human donor in a cohort sampled during active COVID-19. The donor label of this sample is uncertain.

The chain employs TRBV11-2 and TRBJ2-2, with 7 positions matching TRBD2. Germline CDR1 and CDR2: SGHAT and FQNNGV. This CDR3 has 17 residues. V lost 5 bases, J lost 6 bases, and 15 bases stayed unmatched. In DNA, the CDR3 is TGTGCCAGCAGCCCCGGACCTGGGCGGGAGAAGGCCGGGGAGCTGTTTTTT. It specifies CASSPGPGREKAGELFF.

The rearrangement links TRBV7-3 to TRBJ2-1, with 8 bases matching TRBD2. J gave up 2 bases and V 5 bases, and 8 bases lay outside the gene matches. This CDR3 region has 16 residues. The germline V gene encodes CDR1 SGHTA and CDR2 FQGTGA. The CDR3 bases are TGTGCCAGCAGCCCCGGTGGTAGCGGGACCTACAATGAGCAGTTCTTC. Protein product: CASSPGGSGTYNEQFF.

The chain combines TRBV3-1 (or the pseudogene TRBV3-2) with TRBJ1-6; 7 bases are a match to TRBD1. CDR3 length: 18 residues. Germline lookup yields CDR1 LGHDT and CDR2 YNNKEL (reference sequence). Trimming cost V 4 bases and J 3 bases; bases outside gene matches: 12. This CDR3 is CASSRGQDYLFYNSPLHF. CDR3 DNA sequence: TGTGCCAGCAGCCGAGGACAGGACTACCTTTTCTATAATTCACCCCTCCACTTT.

The chain has TRBV28 and TRBJ1-2; D uncertain. Germline V gene lookup returns CDR1 MDHEN and CDR2 SYDVKM. V dropped 7 bases and J dropped 4 bases, with 10 bases sitting between them. The length of the CDR3 is 12 residues. CDR3 amino acids: CASNGVGYGYTF. CDR3 DNA: TGTGCCAGCAACGGGGTGGGCTATGGCTACACCTTC.

The V and J genes are TRBV5-1 and TRBJ2-3; no firm D call. Trimming removed 4 bases from V and 2 bases from J, with 14 bases in between. The CDR3 runs 15 residues. Germline V gives CDR1 SGHRS, CDR2 YFSETQ. CDR3 sequence: CASSPPTGDTDTQYF. CDR3 bases: TGCGCCAGCAGCCCCCCAACGGGTGACACAGATACGCAGTATTTT.

The chain couples TRBV9 to TRBJ2-3; weak D call: TRBD2 (6 bases). The ends were cut back, 0 bases at V and 5 bases at J, with 19 bases in the middle. The germline gives CDR1 SGDLS, CDR2 YYNGEE. The CDR3 covers 17 residues. The CDR3 DNA sequence: TGTGCCAGCAGCGTAGTGGGGGACTCAAGTGTAGGAGATACGCAGTATTTT. Protein sequence: CASSVVGDSSVGDTQYF.

This chain joins TRBV28 and TRBJ2-2, with D perhaps TRBD2 (6 bases). This CDR3 comprises 16 residues. Germline CDR1 is MDHEN and CDR2 is SYDVKM. The V gene lost 10 bases and the J gene lost 1 base, with 19 bases spanning the gap. In DNA, the CDR3 is TGTGCCACGCAGGAGCTCGGGACTCTGAACACCGGGGAGCTGTTTTTT. Its translation is CATQELGTLNTGELFF.

The chain uses TRBV24-1 and TRBJ2-7; weak D call: TRBD2 (5 bases). Trimming took 2 bases from V and 3 from J, leaving 13 bases between them. Germline loops: CDR1 KGHDR, CDR2 SFDVKD. This CDR3 region has 15 residues. CDR3 sequence: CATSDSRTPFYEQYF. The CDR3 coding sequence is TGTGCCACCAGTGATTCTCGGACTCCTTTCTACGAGCAGTACTTC.

The gene calls are TRBV24-1 and TRBJ2-1; 7 bases fit TRBD2. Per the germline V gene, CDR1 is KGHDR and CDR2 is SFDVKD. This CDR3 has 16 residues. After removal of 5 bases from V and 0 bases from J, the junction contained 6 bases not matched to a gene. CDR3 amino acids: CATSGTTSSSYNEQFF. Here the CDR3 DNA reads TGTGCCACCAGTGGTACGACTAGCAGCTCCTACAATGAGCAGTTCTTC.

The chain carries TRBV19 and TRBJ1-2; 10 nucleotides match TRBD1. Per germline, CDR1 LNHDA and CDR2 SQIVND (reference sequence). CDR3 size: 17 residues. V gave up 2 bases and J gave up 6 bases; unmatched junction bases: 12. The chain's CDR3 is CASSIYGQGVYADGYTF. The CDR3, as DNA: TGTGCCAGTAGTATATATGGACAGGGGGTATACGCCGATGGCTACACCTTC.

The rearrangement joins TRBV4-1 to TRBJ2-5; tentatively, D is TRBD2 (6 bases). Looked up from germline, CDR1 is MGHRA and CDR2 is YSYEKL. The V and J ends lost 8 bases and 4 bases respectively, with 14 bases between them. The CDR3 runs 13 residues. DNA for the CDR3: TGCGCCAGCGCAAGGTGGGGAGGAGAGACCCAGTACTTC. Translated, it gives CASARWGGETQYF.

The V gene is TRBV6-5, the J gene TRBJ2-7; a possible D gene is TRBD1 (5 bases). The CDR3 consists of 14 residues. The germline gives CDR1 MNHEY, CDR2 SVGAGI. The ends were cut back, 5 bases at V and 2 bases at J, with 13 bases in the middle. The CDR3 is CASSRQGFTYEQYF. DNA for the CDR3: TGTGCCAGCAGTCGCCAGGGATTCACCTACGAGCAGTACTTC.

The V gene is TRBV6-2 or TRBV6-3, the J gene TRBJ2-7, with 8 bases lining up with TRBD2. V shed 4 bases, J shed 4 bases, and the junction held 12 bases outside the gene matches. Germline loops: CDR1 MNHEY, CDR2 SVGEGT. The CDR3 is 16 residues long. CDR3 nucleotides: TGTGCCAGCAGTTCCCGACTAGCGCCTCGGGTATACGAGCAGTACTTC. It translates to CASSSRLAPRVYEQYF.

CDR3 loop: CASSQKSPGTGDGANVLTF. CDR3 DNA sequence: TGCGCCAGCAGCCAGAAAAGTCCCGGGACAGGGGACGGGGCCAACGTCCTGACTTTC. V gene TRBV5-1 combines with J gene TRBJ2-6, with 10 bases that match TRBD1. The CDR3 sequence is 19 residues long. CDR1 SGHRS and CDR2 YFSETQ come from the germline V gene. Trimming removed 4 bases from V and 4 bases from J; junction bases left unmatched: 14.

This sequence joins TRBV11-3 and TRBJ1-4; D is unresolved. CDR1 is SGHNT and CDR2 is YENEEA in the germline V gene. The V end lost 5 bases, the J end lost 16 bases, and 14 bases lay between the germline ends. The CDR3 contains 11 residues. The CDR3 here is CASSLRPGEFF. In nucleotides, the CDR3 is TGTGCCAGCAGCCTAAGACCCGGGGAGTTTTTT.

V gene TRBV19 combines with J gene TRBJ2-2, with 10 bases matching TRBD1. Germline-derived CDR1 and CDR2 are LNHDA and SQIVND (reference sequence). The length of the CDR3 is 14 residues. J was trimmed by 6 bases and V by 6 bases; bases with no gene match: 4. CDR3 residues: CASRGTGVAGELFF. The DNA of the CDR3 is TGTGCCAGTAGGGGGACAGGGGTGGCCGGGGAGCTGTTTTTT.

The genes are TRBV2 and TRBJ2-1, with 9 bases aligning to TRBD2. The germline V gene encodes CDR1 SNHLY and CDR2 FYNNEI. The CDR3 length is 18 residues. V was clipped by 5 bases and J by 3 bases; unmatched bases: 14. The CDR3 DNA sequence: TGTGCCAGCAGTCCCCCCCTTTGGTCTAGCGGGAACTACAATGAGCAGTTCTTC. Its protein product is CASSPPLWSSGNYNEQFF.

The chain couples TRBV10-1 to TRBJ2-1, with 9 bases lining up with TRBD1. Losses at the gene ends were 0 bases for V and 6 bases for J; bases not matched to a gene: 6. Germline V gene lookup returns CDR1 WNHNN and CDR2 SYGVQD (reference sequence). The CDR3 covers 16 residues. The CDR3 nucleotides are TGCGCCAGCAGTGAGTCGCGAGGGACAGGGCGCAATGAGCAGTTCTTC. Translating it yields CASSESRGTGRNEQFF.